These 25 T cell receptor beta chains came from one sample sequenced in a study of blood T cell repertoires in COVID-19 (dated by TCRdb to 2018 to 2021). Library preparation employed the immunoSEQ multiplex PCR assay. TCRdb took this table from immuneACCESS and kept in-frame rearrangements with V and J called. Such tables lack part of the clones; where checked against another copy, unresolved V genes explain under half of the gap, and the rest is unexplained. The sample profile shows more than 95,000 clones; roughly four fifths of them were found once. The top ten hold over 3.5% of the sample. Sample: peripheral blood. The receptors shown here come from a man aged 55-75 years with acute or convalescent COVID-19.

This chain links TRBV10-3 with TRBJ1-2; D is undetermined. The CDR3 length is 13 residues. Trimming shortened V by 6 bases and J by 1 base, and 9 bases separated the two germline ends. Germline lookup yields CDR1 ENHRY and CDR2 SYGVKD. This CDR3 is CAISEEGNYGYTF. The DNA of the CDR3 is TGTGCCATCAGCGAGGAGGGTAACTATGGCTACACCTTC.

The CDR3 sequence is CASSSGGQGAWGYTF. The CDR3 DNA follows: TGTGCCAGCTCTTCCGGGGGACAGGGGGCTTGGGGCTACACCTTC. This rearrangement joins TRBV5-4 to TRBJ1-2; 12 bases line up with TRBD1. The junction had 12 bases not matched to a gene; V was cut back by 7 bases and J by 8 bases. The germline V gene encodes CDR1 SGHNT and CDR2 YYREEE (reference sequence). The CDR3 has 15 residues. Using reference TRBV5-4 and TRBJ1-2 for the parts outside the CDR3, the full variable domain is ETGVTQSPTHLIKTRGQQVTLRCSSQSGHNTVSWYQQALGQGPQFIFQYYREEENGRGNFPPRFSGLQFPNYSSELNVNALELDDSALYLCASSSGGQGAWGYTFGSGTRLTVV.

V is TRBV7-2 and J is TRBJ2-2; TRBD1 might be the D (6 bases). Per germline, CDR1 SGHTA and CDR2 FQGNSA. V was shortened by 4 bases and J by 7 bases, with 13 bases between the two germline ends. This CDR3 has 14 residues. CDR3 loop: CASSSLQGNGELFF. The CDR3 region has the DNA TGTGCCAGCAGCTCCCTTCAGGGGAACGGGGAGCTGTTTTTT.

This chain joins TRBV30 and TRBJ2-7; 9 bases are a match to TRBD2. The CDR3 has 17 residues. V was clipped by 0 bases and J by 3 bases; unmatched bases: 12. The germline V gene encodes CDR1 GTSNPN and CDR2 SVGIG (reference sequence). CDR3 amino acids: CAWSVVLAGGRDYEQYF. The CDR3 region has the DNA TGTGCCTGGAGTGTAGTCCTTGCGGGGGGGCGGGACTACGAGCAGTACTTC.

This clone was seen just once. The chain joins TRBV19 to TRBJ1-1, with a possible D match to TRBD1 (6 bases). V lost 7 bases and J 4 bases, leaving 16 bases between the germline ends. This CDR3 is built from 14 residues. Germline CDR1 LNHDA, CDR2 SQIVND (reference sequence). DNA of the CDR3: TGTGCCAGTATCCTAATGCGAGGGGGCACTGAAGCTTTCTTT. Translating it yields CASILMRGGTEAFF.

V is TRBV5-1 and J is TRBJ2-6, with D uncertain. This CDR3 is 14 amino acids long. Trimming shortened V by 3 bases and J by 0 bases, and 4 bases separated the two germline ends. The V gene's germline CDR1 is SGHRS and CDR2 YFSETQ. CDR3 bases: TGCGCCAGCAGCTCCTACTCTGGGGCCAACGTCCTGACTTTC. Amino acid sequence: CASSSYSGANVLTF. The whole variable domain, remainder taken from reference TRBV5-1 and TRBJ2-6, is KAGVTQTPRYLIKTRGQQVTLSCSPISGHRSVSWYQQTPGQGLQFLFEYFSETQRNKGNFPGRFSGRQFSNSRSEMNVSTLELGDSALYLCASSSYSGANVLTFGAGSRLTVL.

The chain links TRBV6-6 to TRBJ2-7; D remains ambiguous. The V and J ends lost 4 bases and 2 bases respectively, with 6 bases between them. Germline loops: CDR1 MNHNY, CDR2 SVGAGI (reference sequence). This CDR3 has 12 amino acids. The CDR3 DNA reads TGTGCCAGCAGTTCCGCGACCTACGAGCAGTACTTC. Encoded protein: CASSSATYEQYF.

This chain connects TRBV7-2 to TRBJ2-1; 8 bases fit TRBD2. CDR1 and CDR2 (germline): SGHTA, FQGNSA. V trimming: 4 bases; J trimming: 10 bases; junction bases outside the gene matches: 6. The CDR3 is 13 amino acids. DNA for the CDR3: TGTGCCAGCAGCTCCCCCGGGGGGGCCGAGCAGTTCTTC. This translates into CASSSPGGAEQFF.

The chain recombines TRBV7-9 with TRBJ2-3; 10 bases align to TRBD2. The V gene's germline CDR1 is SEHNR and CDR2 FQNEAQ (reference sequence). This CDR3 is 16 amino acids long. J gave up 5 bases and V 5 bases, and 10 bases lay outside the gene matches. CDR3 coding DNA: TGTGCCAGCAGCCCAGAAAGCGGGGGGGGCGGAGATACGCAGTATTTT. Amino acids: CASSPESGGGGDTQYF.

V and J are TRBV5-4 and TRBJ2-3; possibly TRBD1 for D (6 bases). Looked up from germline, CDR1 is SGHNT and CDR2 is YYREEE (reference sequence). Between the trimmed V and J ends, which lost 4 bases and 4 bases, there was a span of 16 bases. CDR3 size: 15 residues. For the CDR3, the DNA is TGTGCCAGCAGCCCGATGGGGACAACGGCAGATACGCAGTATTTT. Translated: CASSPMGTTADTQYF.

This CDR3 is CAFKVGLAGVEQFF. CDR3 DNA: TGTGCTTTTAAAGTGGGGCTAGCGGGGGTAGAGCAGTTCTTC. J is TRBJ2-1 and V is TRBV30; 10 positions agree with TRBD2. CDR3 length: 14 amino acids. CDR1 and CDR2 from the germline V gene are GTSNPN and SVGIG (reference sequence).

This chain uses TRBV6-4 with TRBJ1-5; TRBD1 might be the D (5 bases). The CDR3 has 13 residues. The germline CDR1 and CDR2 sequences are MRHNA and SNTAGT. V dropped 2 bases and J dropped 7 bases, with 9 bases sitting between them. The chain's CDR3 is CASSDRGGQPQHF. Written as DNA, the CDR3 is TGTGCCAGCAGTGACAGGGGAGGACAGCCCCAGCATTTT.

The chain joins TRBV11-3 to TRBJ1-1; maybe TRBD1 (6 bases). This CDR3 has 15 residues. Germline V lookup: CDR1 SGHNT, CDR2 YENEEA. Trimming shortened V by 4 bases and J by 6 bases, and 18 bases separated the two germline ends. The CDR3 spells CASSSGTQVGPEAFF. The CDR3 DNA follows: TGTGCCAGCAGCTCAGGGACACAAGTAGGCCCTGAAGCTTTCTTT.

The V call is TRBV7-9, the J call TRBJ2-7; 11 bases line up with TRBD1. V dropped 4 bases and J dropped 6; count of bases not matched to a gene: 5. This CDR3 contains 14 residues. In germline, CDR1 is SEHNR, CDR2 FQNEAQ (reference sequence). CDR3 sequence: CASSSAGQGVEQYF. In DNA, the CDR3 is TGTGCCAGCAGCTCCGCGGGACAGGGGGTCGAGCAGTACTTC.

The rearrangement links TRBV15 to TRBJ2-5; a possible D gene is TRBD1 (6 bases). The CDR3 runs 15 residues. V dropped 1 base and J dropped 4 bases, with 13 bases sitting between them. Germline V CDR1 and CDR2: LNHNV, YYDKDF (reference sequence). The CDR3 loop reads CATSRVSGAGETQYF. In nucleotides, the CDR3 is TGTGCCACCAGCAGAGTGTCAGGGGCTGGAGAGACCCAGTACTTC.

V usage is TRBV19 and J usage is TRBJ2-1, with TRBD1 identical over 10 bases. The trim removed 5 bases at V and 12 bases at J, leaving 10 bases unmatched. Germline loops: CDR1 LNHDA, CDR2 SQIVND (reference sequence). The CDR3 is 14 amino acids. The CDR3 loop reads CASSGGQGGPAQFF. The CDR3 DNA reads as TGTGCCAGTAGTGGAGGACAGGGGGGACCGGCGCAGTTCTTC.

The gene calls are TRBV30 and TRBJ1-1, with 9 bases identical to TRBD1. This CDR3 region has 14 residues. The V and J ends lost 2 bases and 5 bases, in that order; junction bases with no gene match: 6. The V gene's germline CDR1 is GTSNPN and CDR2 SVGIG (reference sequence). DNA for the CDR3: TGTGCCTGGAGTATCCGGGACAGGGTGACTGAAGCTTTCTTT. It encodes CAWSIRDRVTEAFF.

This clone occurred many times. J is TRBJ1-6 and V is TRBV7-8; 7 nucleotides match TRBD1. The CDR3 loop spans 15 amino acids. Trimming removed 5 bases from V and 10 bases from J; junction bases left unmatched: 11. Germline CDR1 SGHVS, CDR2 FQNEAQ. The CDR3 nucleotides read TGTGCCAGCAGCCCCCAGACAGGGTTTGACTCACCCCTCCACTTT. Protein product: CASSPQTGFDSPLHF.

The chain carries TRBV18 and TRBJ2-3; 8 bases align to TRBD1. V lost 2 bases, J lost 0 bases, and 1 base stayed unmatched. Germline V gene lookup returns CDR1 KGHSH and CDR2 LQKENI. This CDR3 has 15 amino acids. In DNA form, the CDR3 reads TGTGCCAGCTCACCATGGACAGGGAGCACAGATACGCAGTATTTT. Its translation: CASSPWTGSTDTQYF. The whole variable domain, filled in from reference TRBV18 and TRBJ2-3, reads NAGVMQNPRHLVRRRGQEARLRCSPMKGHSHVYWYRQLPEEGLKFMVYLQKENIIDESGMPKERFSAEFPKEGPSILRIQQVVRGDSAAYFCASSPWTGSTDTQYFGPGTRLTVL.

The V and J genes are TRBV7-9 and TRBJ1-6; TRBD1 matches at 7 bases. From germline, CDR1 is SEHNR and CDR2 FQNEAQ (reference sequence). This CDR3 contains 14 residues. V was clipped by 4 bases and J by 7 bases; unmatched bases: 4. DNA for the CDR3: TGTGCCAGCAGCTCCGGACAGGAAAATTCACCCCTCCACTTT. Protein product: CASSSGQENSPLHF. The variable domain in full, with the rest retrieved from reference TRBV7-9 and TRBJ1-6, is DTGVSQNPRHKITKRGQNVTFRCDPISEHNRLYWYRQTLGQGPEFLTYFQNEAQLEKSRLLSDRFSAERPKGSFSTLEIQRTEQGDSAMYLCASSSGQENSPLHFGNGTRLTVT.

This chain joins TRBV24-1 and TRBJ2-1, with a weak D call TRBD2 (5 bases). CDR1 and CDR2 (germline): KGHDR, SFDVKD. This CDR3 is built from 13 residues. Trimming took 4 bases from V and 4 from J, leaving 7 bases between them. The CDR3 spells CATSEPGYNEQFF. CDR3 DNA sequence: TGTGCCACCAGTGAACCGGGATACAATGAGCAGTTCTTC.

This chain links TRBV19 with TRBJ2-2; a weak D match, TRBD1 (6 bases). Germline V gene data show CDR1 as LNHDA and CDR2 as SQIVND (reference sequence). The CDR3 has 14 amino acids. V was shortened by 7 bases and J by 3 bases, with 12 bases between the two germline ends. The DNA for the CDR3 is TGTGCCAGTAAGGGGGAACAGGACACCGGGGAGCTGTTTTTT. This sequence encodes CASKGEQDTGELFF.

V usage is TRBV6-5 and J usage is TRBJ1-5; possibly TRBD1 for D (5 bases). This CDR3 is built from 13 residues. Germline assignment: CDR1 MNHEY and CDR2 SVGAGI. Trimming left V 8 bases short and J 4 bases short, with 12 bases between. CDR3 in amino acids: CASSREGNQPQHF. For the CDR3, the DNA is TGTGCCAGCTCCCGGGAGGGGAATCAGCCCCAGCATTTT.

The CDR3 coding sequence is TGTGCCAGCAGCCAAGAACAGGGATTATATGGCTACACCTTC. This encodes CASSQEQGLYGYTF. The rearrangement uses TRBV3-1 (or the pseudogene TRBV3-2) and TRBJ1-2, with TRBD1 as a possible D gene (6 bases). Trimming pared 0 bases from V and 5 bases from J, leaving 10 bases between. The germline CDR1 and CDR2 sequences are LGHDT and YNNKEL (reference sequence). The CDR3 runs to 14 residues.

This clone was counted once. The rearrangement uses TRBV3-1 (or the pseudogene TRBV3-2) and TRBJ1-3; TRBD1 is a possible D gene (6 bases). Germline CDR1 is LGHDT and CDR2 is YNNKEL (reference sequence). Trimming removed 4 bases at V and 0 bases at J, with 13 bases between. The CDR3 runs 16 residues. This CDR3 reads CASSPPRTDSGNTIYF. Written as DNA, the CDR3 is TGTGCCAGCAGCCCACCTCGGACAGACTCTGGAAACACCATATATTTT.